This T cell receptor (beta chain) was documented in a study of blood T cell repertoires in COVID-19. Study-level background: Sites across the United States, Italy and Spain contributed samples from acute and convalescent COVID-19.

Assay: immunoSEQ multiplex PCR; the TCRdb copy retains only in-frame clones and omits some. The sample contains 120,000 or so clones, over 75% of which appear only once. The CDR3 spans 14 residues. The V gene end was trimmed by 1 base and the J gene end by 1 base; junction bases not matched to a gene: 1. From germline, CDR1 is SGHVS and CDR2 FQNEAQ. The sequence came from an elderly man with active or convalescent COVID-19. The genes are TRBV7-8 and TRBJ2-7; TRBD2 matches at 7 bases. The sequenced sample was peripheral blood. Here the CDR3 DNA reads TGTGCCAGCAGCTTAGGCGGGGGATCCTACGAGCAGTACTTC. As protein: CASSLGGGSYEQYF.